The present entry profiles one T cell receptor beta chain with its context. Its target is unknown. The data were taken from a study of cytomegalovirus exposure and HLA in healthy donors. Study-level results: The study flagged 150 to 200 TCR beta chains as cytomegalovirus-associated. Most TCR sequences were uncommon, yet certain public TCRs appeared in many donors.

Primers for the PCR totalled 60 Vbeta and 13 Jbeta. TCRdb's table, derived via immunoSEQ multiplex PCR, lists solely in-frame clones and lacks some. The sample carries around 63,000 clones, around 80% recorded once. This clonotype originated in a woman aged 30 to 39 in good health and CMV-seronegative. Sequenced input: PBMCs.

The CDR3 region has the DNA TGTGCCAGCAGCTTGTGGGGGAGGGGCAATCAGCCCCAGCATTTT. It is translated as CASSLWGRGNQPQHF. The chain links TRBV5-6 to TRBJ1-5; D is perhaps TRBD1 (5 bases). CDR3 size: 15 residues. Trimming left V 1 base short and J 2 bases short, with 10 bases between. Germline-derived CDR1 and CDR2 are SGHDT and YYEEEE.